This T cell receptor (beta chain) was found in a study of blood T cell repertoires in COVID-19. Study overall: There were acute and convalescent COVID-19 samples, and they came from the United States, Italy and Spain. Nucleic acid was either cDNA or gDNA, and it came from T cells, B-cell-depleted T cells, or PBMCs.

Method: immunoSEQ multiplex PCR; TCRdb's copy keeps in-frame clones and lacks some. The table records 250,000 to 300,000 clones, around 87% of them present only once. Sequenced material: peripheral blood. This clonotype was sampled from a woman between 35 and 50 years old who had recovered from COVID-19.

CDR3 sequence: CASSLDRNTEAFF. The CDR3 bases are TGTGCCAGCAGCCTTGATAGAAACACTGAAGCTTTCTTT. This rearrangement joins TRBV6-5 to TRBJ1-1; no definite D call. Germline V gives CDR1 MNHEY, CDR2 SVGAGI. This CDR3 comprises 13 residues. V was clipped by 6 bases and J by 2 bases, with 10 bases between them.